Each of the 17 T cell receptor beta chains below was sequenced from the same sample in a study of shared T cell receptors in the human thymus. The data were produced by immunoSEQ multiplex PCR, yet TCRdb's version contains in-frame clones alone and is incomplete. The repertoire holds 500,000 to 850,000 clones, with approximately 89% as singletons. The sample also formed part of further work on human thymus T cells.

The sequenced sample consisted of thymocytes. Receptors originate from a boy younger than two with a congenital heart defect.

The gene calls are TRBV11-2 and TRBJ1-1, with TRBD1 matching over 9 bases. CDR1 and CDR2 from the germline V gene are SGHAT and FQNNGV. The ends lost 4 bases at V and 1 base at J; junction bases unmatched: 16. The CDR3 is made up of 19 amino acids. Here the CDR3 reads CASSCCTGGKRRSNTEAFF. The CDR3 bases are TGTGCCAGCAGCTGCTGTACAGGGGGCAAGCGCAGATCGAACACTGAAGCTTTCTTT.

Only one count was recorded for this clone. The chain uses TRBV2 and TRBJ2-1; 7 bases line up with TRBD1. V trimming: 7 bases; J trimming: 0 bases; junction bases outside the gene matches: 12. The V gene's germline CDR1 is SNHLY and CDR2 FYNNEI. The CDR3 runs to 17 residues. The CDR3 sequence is CASIRPPTGNSYNEQFF. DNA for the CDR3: TGTGCCAGCATTCGGCCGCCGACAGGGAACTCCTACAATGAGCAGTTCTTC.

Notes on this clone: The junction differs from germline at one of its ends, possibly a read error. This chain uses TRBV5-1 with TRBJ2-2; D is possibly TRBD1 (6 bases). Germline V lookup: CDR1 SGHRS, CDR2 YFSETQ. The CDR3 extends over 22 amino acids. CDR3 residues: CASSFSNRGQGNLAANPGELFF. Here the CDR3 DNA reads TGCGCCAGCAGCTTCAGTAACCGAGGGCAGGGGAACCTAGCCGCGAACCCCGGGGAGCTGTTTTTT.

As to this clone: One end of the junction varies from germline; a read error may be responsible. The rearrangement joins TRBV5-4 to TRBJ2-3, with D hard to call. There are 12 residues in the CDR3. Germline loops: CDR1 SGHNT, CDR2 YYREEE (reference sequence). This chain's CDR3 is CASSSVADAQYF. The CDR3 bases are TGTGCCAGCAGCTCCGTGGCAGATGCGCAGTATTTT. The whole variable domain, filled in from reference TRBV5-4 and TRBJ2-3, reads ETGVTQSPTHLIKTRGQQVTLRCSSQSGHNTVSWYQQALGQGPQFIFQYYREEENGRGNFPPRFSGLQFPNYSSELNVNALELDDSALYLCASSSVADAQYFGPGTRLTVL.

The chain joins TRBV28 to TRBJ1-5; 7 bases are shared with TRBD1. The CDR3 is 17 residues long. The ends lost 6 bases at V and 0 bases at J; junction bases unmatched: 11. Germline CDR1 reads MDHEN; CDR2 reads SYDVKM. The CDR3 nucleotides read TGTGCCAGCAGCAAACCCCACAGGACAGGTAGCAATCAGCCCCAGCATTTT. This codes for CASSKPHRTGSNQPQHF.

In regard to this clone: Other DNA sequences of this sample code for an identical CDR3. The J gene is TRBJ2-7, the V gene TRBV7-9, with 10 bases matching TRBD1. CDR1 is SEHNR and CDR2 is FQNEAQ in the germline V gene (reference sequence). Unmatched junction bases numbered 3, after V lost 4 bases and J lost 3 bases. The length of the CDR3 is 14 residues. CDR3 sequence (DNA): TGTGCCAGCAGCTCCCGGGACAGGGGCTACGAGCAGTACTTC. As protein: CASSSRDRGYEQYF.

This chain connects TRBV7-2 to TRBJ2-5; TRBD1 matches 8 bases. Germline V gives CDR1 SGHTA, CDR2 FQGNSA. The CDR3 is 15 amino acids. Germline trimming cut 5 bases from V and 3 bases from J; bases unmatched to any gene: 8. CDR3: CASSIQTGEEETQYF. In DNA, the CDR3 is TGTGCCAGCAGCATCCAGACAGGGGAGGAAGAGACCCAGTACTTC.

CDR3 coding DNA: TGTGCCACCAGCAGAGATTCAGGGGACAGATTTCAGCGTGAAAAACTGTTTTTT. Translating gives CATSRDSGDRFQREKLFF. The rearrangement uses TRBV15 and TRBJ1-4; 7 nucleotides align to TRBD1. Germline V gene sequence: CDR1 LNHNV, CDR2 YYDKDF (reference sequence). The CDR3 loop spans 18 amino acids. V lost 0 bases and J lost 7; bases outside the gene matches: 14. The entire variable domain, with the rest obtained from reference TRBV15 and TRBJ1-4, is as follows: DAMVIQNPRYQVTQFGKPVTLSCSQTLNHNVMYWYQQKSSQAPKLLFHYYDKDFNNEADTPDNFQSRRPNTSFCFLDIRSPGLGDTAMYLCATSRDSGDRFQREKLFFGSGTQLSVL.

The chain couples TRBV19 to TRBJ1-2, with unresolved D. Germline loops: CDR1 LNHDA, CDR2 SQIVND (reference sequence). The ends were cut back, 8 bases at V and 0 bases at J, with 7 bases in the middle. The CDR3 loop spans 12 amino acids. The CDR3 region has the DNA TGTGCCAGTTCGAGCACTAACTATGGCTACACCTTC. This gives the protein CASSSTNYGYTF.

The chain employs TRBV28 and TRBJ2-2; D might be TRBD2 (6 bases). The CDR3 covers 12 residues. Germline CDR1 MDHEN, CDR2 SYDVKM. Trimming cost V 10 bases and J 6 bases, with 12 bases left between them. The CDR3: CATPGSSGELFF. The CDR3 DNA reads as TGTGCCACCCCCGGGAGTTCCGGGGAGCTGTTTTTT.

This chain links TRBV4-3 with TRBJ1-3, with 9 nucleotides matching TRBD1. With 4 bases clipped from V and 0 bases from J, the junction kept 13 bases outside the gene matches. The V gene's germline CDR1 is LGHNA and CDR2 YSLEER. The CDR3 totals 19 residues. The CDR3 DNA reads TGCGCCAGCAGCCGTTGGACAGGGGAAGTCCCAAGCTCTGGAAACACCATATATTTT. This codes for CASSRWTGEVPSSGNTIYF.

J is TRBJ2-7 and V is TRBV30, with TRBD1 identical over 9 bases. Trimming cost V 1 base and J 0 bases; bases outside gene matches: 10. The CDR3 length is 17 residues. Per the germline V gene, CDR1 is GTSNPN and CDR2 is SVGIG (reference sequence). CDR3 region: CAWSAPAGTGSSYEQYF. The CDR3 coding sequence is TGTGCCTGGAGTGCCCCGGCCGGGACAGGGAGCTCCTACGAGCAGTACTTC.

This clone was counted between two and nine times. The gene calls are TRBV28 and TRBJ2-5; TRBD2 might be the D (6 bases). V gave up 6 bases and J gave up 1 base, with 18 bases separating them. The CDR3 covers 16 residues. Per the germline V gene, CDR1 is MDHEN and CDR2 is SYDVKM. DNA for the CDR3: TGTGCCAGCAGGTCCTCCGGACGGGGGTCCCAAGAGACCCAGTACTTC. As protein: CASRSSGRGSQETQYF.

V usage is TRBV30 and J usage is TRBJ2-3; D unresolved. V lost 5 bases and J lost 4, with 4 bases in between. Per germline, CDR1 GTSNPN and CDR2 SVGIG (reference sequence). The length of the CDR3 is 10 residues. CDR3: CAWAADTQYF. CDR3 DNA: TGTGCCTGGGCAGCAGATACGCAGTATTTT.

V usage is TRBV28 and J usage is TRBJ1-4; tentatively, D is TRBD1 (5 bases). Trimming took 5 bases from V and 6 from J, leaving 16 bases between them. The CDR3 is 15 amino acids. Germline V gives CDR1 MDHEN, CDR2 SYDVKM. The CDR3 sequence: CASSPKQGEDEKLFF. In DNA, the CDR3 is TGTGCCAGCAGTCCGAAGCAGGGCGAGGATGAAAAACTGTTTTTT.

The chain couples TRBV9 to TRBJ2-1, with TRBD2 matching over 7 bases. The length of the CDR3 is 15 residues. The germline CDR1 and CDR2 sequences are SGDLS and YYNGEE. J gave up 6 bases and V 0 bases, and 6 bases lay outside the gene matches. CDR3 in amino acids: CASSVDEAGINEQFF. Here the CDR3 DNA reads TGTGCCAGCAGCGTAGATGAAGCGGGAATCAATGAGCAGTTCTTC. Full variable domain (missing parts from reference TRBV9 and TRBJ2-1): DSGVTQTPKHLITATGQRVTLRCSPRSGDLSVYWYQQSLDQGLQFLIQYYNGEERAKGNILERFSAQQFPDLHSELNLSSLELGDSALYFCASSVDEAGINEQFFGPGTRLTVL.

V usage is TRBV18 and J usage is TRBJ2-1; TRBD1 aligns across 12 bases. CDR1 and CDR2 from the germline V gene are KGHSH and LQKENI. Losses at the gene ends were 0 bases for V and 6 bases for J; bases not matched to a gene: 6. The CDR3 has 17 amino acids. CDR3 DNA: TGTGCCAGCTCACCACCCGGGACAGGGGGCTGGGGCAATGAGCAGTTCTTC. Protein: CASSPPGTGGWGNEQFF. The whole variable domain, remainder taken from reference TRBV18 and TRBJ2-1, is NAGVMQNPRHLVRRRGQEARLRCSPMKGHSHVYWYRQLPEEGLKFMVYLQKENIIDESGMPKERFSAEFPKEGPSILRIQQVVRGDSAAYFCASSPPGTGGWGNEQFFGPGTRLTVL.